This T cell receptor beta chain is from a study of tumor-infiltrating lymphocytes in primary liver carcinoma. Whole-study results and caveats: Tumors reached a significantly greater top-250-clone fraction than blood did (p = 0.039).

This CDR3 contains 16 residues. Researchers generated TCR beta cDNA from 500 to 600 ng of total RNA, relying on a constant-region primer. Employing slightly modified ARM-PCR, three nested multiplex PCR rounds were run, and these gave rise to the TCR beta libraries. In the first two PCR rounds, TRBV1-TRBV30 forward primers were paired with a C-beta reverse primer, and each round lasted roughly 9 cycles. MiXCR was run by TCRdb on the multiplex PCR reads, yielding one entry per CDR3 protein. Among approximately 99,000 distinct CDR3 sequences listed, about 70% were seen once. In the case of this clonotype: Its antigen is as yet unknown. The junction does not match germline at one end; this may be a read error.

Between roughly 20 and 30 mg of unsorted bulk tissue served as the source from which RNA and DNA were co-extracted. The TCR originated in an older woman with primary liver carcinoma and hepatitis B virus infection. The chain joins TRBV12-3 or TRBV12-4 to TRBJ2-2, with 10 bases that match TRBD1. Sequencing used liver tumor tissue from sampling region 5. Indicated subset: tumor region T5, tumor centre. The CDR3 here is CASSSRDRGWTGELLF. The DNA for the CDR3 is TGTGCCAGCAGTTCCCGGGACAGGGGATGGACCGGGGAGCTGCTTTTT.